These T cell receptor beta chains were read from a single sample in a study of long-term antiretroviral therapy in people with HIV. The data were produced by immunoSEQ multiplex PCR, yet TCRdb's version contains in-frame clones alone and is incomplete. The sample holds about 35,000 clones, 94% seen once. The sequences come from unsorted PBMCs, collected 4.1 years after starting antiretroviral therapy. These receptors originate from a woman in her 50s with HIV. Both conserved end residues are part of each CDR3. The order of the fields is J gene, CDR3 length, clone size, D gene, V gene, CDR3 DNA, CDR3 protein. The D gene is left open where the match is weak. Some rows mark clone size as missing; the rest say once, few, many or name a class of expanded clone.

TRBJ2-7 13 . . TRBV5-1 TGCGCCAGCAGCTTGGAGTTATGGGGAGGGCAGTACTTC CASSLELWGGQYF
TRBJ2-1 11 . . TRBV5-8 TGTGCCAGCAGCTTAGGGTCGGAGCAGTTCTTC CASSLGSEQFF
TRBJ1-2 16 . TRBD1 TRBV7-8 TGTGCCAGCAGCCCGGGACAGGGGTGGAACAACTATGGCTACACCTTC CASSPGQGWNNYGYTF
TRBJ1-1 14 . . TRBV7-8 TGTGCCAGCAGCTTATCCCAGGGGTCCACTGAAGCTTTCTTT CASSLSQGSTEAFF
TRBJ2-7 13 few TRBD1 TRBV16 TGTGCCAGCAGCAGGGACAGGGAGGGTGAGCAGTACTTC CASSRDREGEQYF
TRBJ1-6 16 . TRBD1 TRBV30 TGTGCCTGGAGTCTTTGGACAGGGGGCCGCAATTCACCCCTCCATTTT CAWSLWTGGRNSPLHF
TRBJ2-1 14 . . TRBV11-2 TGTGCCAGCGGGAGGGGGAGCTCCTACAATGAGCAGTTCTTC CASGRGSSYNEQFF
TRBJ1-2 12 . . TRBV6-1 TGTGCCAGCAGTGAAATCGGCAGGGGCTACACCTTC CASSEIGRGYTF
TRBJ1-5 13 once . TRBV6-1 TGTGCCAGCACGTTGACAGACAATCAGCCCCAGCATTTT CASTLTDNQPQHF
TRBJ2-1 16 . TRBD2 TRBV7-3 TGTGCCAGCAGCTTGTTCGGGGGGTCCACCTACAATGAGCAGTTCTTC CASSLFGGSTYNEQFF
TRBJ1-1 12 . . TRBV5-6 TGTGCCAGCAGCTTGGGGACCACTGAAGCTTTCTTT CASSLGTTEAFF
TRBJ2-5 14 . TRBD1 TRBV11-1 TGTGCCAGCAGCTCAGGGACAGGGACGGAGACCCAGTACTTC CASSSGTGTETQYF
TRBJ2-3 15 . TRBD1 TRBV2 TGTGCCAGCAGTCCCGGGACAGGGGATATACGGACGCAGTATTTT CASSPGTGDIRTQYF
TRBJ2-7 12 . TRBD1 TRBV18 TGTGCCAGCTTGGACAGGGCCTACGAGCAGTACTTC CASLDRAYEQYF
TRBJ2-7 15 . . TRBV19 TGTGCCAGTAGTTCGAAGGGGCGAGGGACCTACGAGCAGTACTTC CASSSKGRGTYEQYF
TRBJ2-3 14 once . TRBV9 TGTGCCAGCAGCGTAGGACATAACACAGATACGCAGTATTTT CASSVGHNTDTQYF
TRBJ1-4 14 once . TRBV7-9 TGTGCCAGCAGCTTAGGATCAAGTGGCGAAAAACTGTTTTTT CASSLGSSGEKLFF
TRBJ1-2 15 . . TRBV7-2 TGTGCCAGCAGCCAAGCGGCCACAGGGTGGAATGGCTACACCTTC CASSQAATGWNGYTF
TRBJ1-2 12 . . TRBV5-4 TGTGCCAGCAGCGCTATGGGCTATGGCTACACCTTC CASSAMGYGYTF
TRBJ1-2 14 . . TRBV7-9 TGTGCCAGCAGCCAACTGGCACCCTTGTATGGCTACACCTTC CASSQLAPLYGYTF
TRBJ1-2 16 . . TRBV21-1 TGTGCCAACCCACGACCCGGAGTGGGTCCTAACTATGGCTACACCTTC CANPRPGVGPNYGYTF
TRBJ1-1 13 . . TRBV7-2 TGTGCCAGCAGTCCCGGACATACCCCCAAAGCTTTCTTT CASSPGHTPKAFF
TRBJ1-2 14 . . TRBV5-6 TGTGCCAGCAGCTTGTGGGGAGAGAATTATGGCTACACCTTC CASSLWGENYGYTF
TRBJ1-6 13 once . TRBV25-1 TGTGCCAGCAGGATCACTGAAAATTCACCCCTCCACTTT CASRITENSPLHF
TRBJ2-3 10 . . TRBV11-2 TGTGCCAGCAGCGCAGATACGCAGTATTTT CASSADTQYF
TRBJ1-1 15 . TRBD1 TRBV9 TGTGCCAGCAGCCTCCTGGGACAGGGGAACACTGAAGCTTTCTTT CASSLLGQGNTEAFF
TRBJ1-4 15 once TRBD1 TRBV14 TGTGCCAGCAGCCAATCCGGGACAGGGACTGAAAAACTGTTTTTT CASSQSGTGTEKLFF
TRBJ1-6 12 once . TRBV5-6 TGTGCCAGCAGCTTGGAAGGTTCACCCCTCCACTTT CASSLEGSPLHF
TRBJ1-2 15 . . TRBV7-2 TGTGCCAGCAGCCCGTGGGACAACACTAACTATGGCTACACCTTC CASSPWDNTNYGYTF
TRBJ1-5 14 . . TRBV5-1 TGCGCCAGCAGCTTGGGGGAGGGGGGGCAGCCCCAGCATTTT CASSLGEGGQPQHF
TRBJ1-1 15 . . TRBV6-5 TGTGCCAGCAGTTACTTTGCAGGGATCAACACTGAAGCTTTCTTT CASSYFAGINTEAFF
TRBJ2-2 16 . TRBD1 TRBV5-4 TGTGCCAGCAGCTTGGGACAGGGAACGAACACCGGGGAGCTGTTTTTT CASSLGQGTNTGELFF
TRBJ1-4 13 . . TRBV30 TGTGCCTGGAGTGTCCAGGAGGGGGAAAAACTGTTTTTT CAWSVQEGEKLFF
TRBJ1-6 17 . . TRBV4-2 TGTGCCAGCAGCCAAGAACATCCAGGACAAGTTCCTTCACCCCTCCACTTT CASSQEHPGQVPSPLHF
TRBJ1-4 14 . . TRBV25-1 TGTGCCAGCAGTTACCTAGAGGCAGGTGAAAAACTGTTTTTT CASSYLEAGEKLFF
TRBJ2-7 13 . TRBD1 TRBV7-7 TGTGCTAGCAGCTTCCACTCAGGGGGCGAGCAGTACTTC CASSFHSGGEQYF
TRBJ2-5 15 . . TRBV6-1 TGTGCCAGCACCACGAGCCGGGGAACCCAAGAGACCCAGTACTTC CASTTSRGTQETQYF
TRBJ1-5 16 . . TRBV5-6 TGTGCCAGCAGCTTGCAGGGCTTTGTCGATGGTCAGCCCCAGCATTTT CASSLQGFVDGQPQHF
TRBJ1-2 13 . . TRBV4-2 TGTGCCAGCAGCCAGGCTCCTGTTTATGGCTACACCTTC CASSQAPVYGYTF
TRBJ2-2 16 . TRBD2 TRBV9 TGTGCCAGCAGCCCGGAAGGACTAGCGGGGACCGGGGAGCTGTTTTTT CASSPEGLAGTGELFF
TRBJ2-6 17 once . TRBV9 TGTGCCAGCAGCGTAGCCCAGGGAGACTCTGGGGCCAACGTCCTGACTTTC CASSVAQGDSGANVLTF
TRBJ1-5 13 . . TRBV19 TGTGCCAGTAGTATAAGCAATAATCAGCCCCAGCATTTT CASSISNNQPQHF
TRBJ2-7 18 once TRBD1 TRBV7-9 TGTGCCAGCAGCTTCGGGACAGGGGGAGGGGTTGGCTCCTACGAGCAGTACTTC CASSFGTGGGVGSYEQYF
TRBJ1-2 14 once . TRBV7-2 TGTGCCAGCAGCTTAGCGATCAGTCGATATGGCTACACCTTC CASSLAISRYGYTF
TRBJ1-4 15 . TRBD1 TRBV15 TGTGCCACCAGCAGAGTTCAGGGGGCAAATGAAAAACTGTTTTTT CATSRVQGANEKLFF
TRBJ1-1 16 . . TRBV7-8 TGTGCCAGCAGCTCGAGTACGGGCAAAGGAGGCACTGAAGCTTTCTTT CASSSSTGKGGTEAFF
TRBJ2-7 13 . . TRBV4-1 TGCGCCAGCAGCCAGTATGCGGGTTTCGAGCAGTACTTC CASSQYAGFEQYF